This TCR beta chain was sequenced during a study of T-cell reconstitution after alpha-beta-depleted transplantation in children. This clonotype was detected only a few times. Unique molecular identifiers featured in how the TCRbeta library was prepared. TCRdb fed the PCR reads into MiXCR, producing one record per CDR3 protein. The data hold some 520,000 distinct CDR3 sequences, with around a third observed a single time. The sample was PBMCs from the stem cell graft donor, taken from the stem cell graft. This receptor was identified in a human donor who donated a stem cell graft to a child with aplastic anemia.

The CDR3 sequence is CASSPGTSKLYNEQFF. In nucleotides, the CDR3 is TGTGCCAGCAGTCCCGGGACTAGCAAACTCTACAATGAGCAGTTCTTC. This chain joins TRBV12-3 or TRBV12-4 and TRBJ2-1, with TRBD2 identical over 9 bases. CDR3 size: 16 residues. V was clipped by 5 bases and J by 3 bases; unmatched bases: 8.